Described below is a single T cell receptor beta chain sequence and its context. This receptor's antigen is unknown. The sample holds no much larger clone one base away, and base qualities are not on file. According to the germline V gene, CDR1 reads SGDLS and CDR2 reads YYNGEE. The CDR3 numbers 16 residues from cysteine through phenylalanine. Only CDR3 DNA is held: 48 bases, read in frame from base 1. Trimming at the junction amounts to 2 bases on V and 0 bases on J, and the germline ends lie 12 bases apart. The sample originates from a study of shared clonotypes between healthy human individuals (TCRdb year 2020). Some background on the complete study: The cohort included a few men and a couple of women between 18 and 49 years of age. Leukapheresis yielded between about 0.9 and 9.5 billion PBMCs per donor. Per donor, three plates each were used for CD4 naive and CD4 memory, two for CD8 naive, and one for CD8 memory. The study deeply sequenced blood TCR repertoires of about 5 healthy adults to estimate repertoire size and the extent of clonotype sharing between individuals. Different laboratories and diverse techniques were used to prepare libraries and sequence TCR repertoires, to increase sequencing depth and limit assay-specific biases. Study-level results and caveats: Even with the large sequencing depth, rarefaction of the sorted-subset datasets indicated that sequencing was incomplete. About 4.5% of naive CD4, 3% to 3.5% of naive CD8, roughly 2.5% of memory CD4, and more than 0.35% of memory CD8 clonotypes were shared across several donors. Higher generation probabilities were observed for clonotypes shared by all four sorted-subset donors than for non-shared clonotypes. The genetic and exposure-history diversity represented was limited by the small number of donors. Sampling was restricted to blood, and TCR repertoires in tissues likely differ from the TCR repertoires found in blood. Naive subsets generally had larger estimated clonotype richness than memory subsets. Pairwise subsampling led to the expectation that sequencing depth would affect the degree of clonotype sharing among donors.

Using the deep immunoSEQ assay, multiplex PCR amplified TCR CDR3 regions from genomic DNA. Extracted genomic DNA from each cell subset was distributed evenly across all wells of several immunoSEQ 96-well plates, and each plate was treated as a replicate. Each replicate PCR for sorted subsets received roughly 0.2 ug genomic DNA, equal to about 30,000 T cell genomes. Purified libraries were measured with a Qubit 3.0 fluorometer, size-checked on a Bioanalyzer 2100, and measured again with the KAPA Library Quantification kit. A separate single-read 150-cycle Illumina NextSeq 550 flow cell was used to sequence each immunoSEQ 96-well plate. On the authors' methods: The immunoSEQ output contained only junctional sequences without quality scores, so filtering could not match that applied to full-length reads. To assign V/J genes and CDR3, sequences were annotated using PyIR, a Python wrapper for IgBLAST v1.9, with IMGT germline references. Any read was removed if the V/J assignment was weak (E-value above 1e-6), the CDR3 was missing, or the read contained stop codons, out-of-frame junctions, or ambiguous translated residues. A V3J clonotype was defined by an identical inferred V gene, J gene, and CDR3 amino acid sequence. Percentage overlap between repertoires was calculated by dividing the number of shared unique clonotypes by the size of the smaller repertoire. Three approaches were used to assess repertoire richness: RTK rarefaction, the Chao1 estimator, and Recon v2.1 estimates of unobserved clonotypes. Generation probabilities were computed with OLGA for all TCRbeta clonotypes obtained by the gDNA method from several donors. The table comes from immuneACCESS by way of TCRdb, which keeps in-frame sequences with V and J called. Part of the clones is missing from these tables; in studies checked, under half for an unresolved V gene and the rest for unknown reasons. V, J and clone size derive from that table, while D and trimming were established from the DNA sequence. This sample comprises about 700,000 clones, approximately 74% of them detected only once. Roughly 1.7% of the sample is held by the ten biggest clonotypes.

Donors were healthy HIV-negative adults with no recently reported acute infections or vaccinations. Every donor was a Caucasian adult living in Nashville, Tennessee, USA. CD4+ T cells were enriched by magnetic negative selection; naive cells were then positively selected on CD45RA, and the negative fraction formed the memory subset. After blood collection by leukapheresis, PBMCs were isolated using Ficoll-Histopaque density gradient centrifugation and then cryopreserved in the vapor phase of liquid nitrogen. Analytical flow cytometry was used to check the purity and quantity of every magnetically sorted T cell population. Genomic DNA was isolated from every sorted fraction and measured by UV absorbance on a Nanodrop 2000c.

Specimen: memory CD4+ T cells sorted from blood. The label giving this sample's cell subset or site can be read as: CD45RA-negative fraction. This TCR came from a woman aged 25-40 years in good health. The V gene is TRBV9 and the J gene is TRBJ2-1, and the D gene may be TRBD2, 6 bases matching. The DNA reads TGTGCCAGCAGCGTTCGTGGCGGGGTCTCCTACAATGAGCAGTTCTTC. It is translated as CASSVRGGVSYNEQFF.